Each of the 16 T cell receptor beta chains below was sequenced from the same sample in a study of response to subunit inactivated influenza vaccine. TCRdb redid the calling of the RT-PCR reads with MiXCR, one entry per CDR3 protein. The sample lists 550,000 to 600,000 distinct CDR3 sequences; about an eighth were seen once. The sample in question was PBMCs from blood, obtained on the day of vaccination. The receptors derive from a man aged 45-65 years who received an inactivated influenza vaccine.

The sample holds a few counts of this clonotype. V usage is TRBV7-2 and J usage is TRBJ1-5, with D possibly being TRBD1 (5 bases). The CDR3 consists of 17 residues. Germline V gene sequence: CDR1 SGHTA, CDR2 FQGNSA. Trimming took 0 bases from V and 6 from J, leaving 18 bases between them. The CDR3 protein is CASSLAGPIRGSQPQHF. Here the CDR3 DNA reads TGTGCCAGCAGCTTAGCGGGCCCCATTCGGGGGAGTCAGCCCCAGCATTTT. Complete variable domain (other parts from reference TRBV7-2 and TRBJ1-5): GAGVSQSPSNKVTEKGKDVELRCDPISGHTALYWYRQSLGQGLEFLIYFQGNSAPDKSGLPSDRFSAERTGGSVSTLTIQRTQQEDSAVYLCASSLAGPIRGSQPQHFGDGTRLSIL.

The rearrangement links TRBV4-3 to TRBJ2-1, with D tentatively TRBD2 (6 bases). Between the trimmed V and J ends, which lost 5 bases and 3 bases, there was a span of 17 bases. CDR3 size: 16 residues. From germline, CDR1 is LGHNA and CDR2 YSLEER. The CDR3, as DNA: TGCGCCAGCAGCAAAAGACCGGGGGATTACTACAATGAGCAGTTCTTC. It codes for CASSKRPGDYYNEQFF.

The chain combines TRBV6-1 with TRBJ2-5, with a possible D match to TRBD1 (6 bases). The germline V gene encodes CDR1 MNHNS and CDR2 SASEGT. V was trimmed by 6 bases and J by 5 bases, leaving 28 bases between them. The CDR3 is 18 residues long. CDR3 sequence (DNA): TGTGCCAGCAGCCAACCTGGCTCTGGACAGAAATTGTGGGAGACCCAGTACTTC. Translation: CASSQPGSGQKLWETQYF.

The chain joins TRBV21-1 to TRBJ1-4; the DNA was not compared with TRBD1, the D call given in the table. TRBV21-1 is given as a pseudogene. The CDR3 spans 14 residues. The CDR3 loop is CASHPEETEEKLFF. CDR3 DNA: TGTGCCAGCCACCCGGAGGAGACGGAAGAAAAACTGTTTTTT.

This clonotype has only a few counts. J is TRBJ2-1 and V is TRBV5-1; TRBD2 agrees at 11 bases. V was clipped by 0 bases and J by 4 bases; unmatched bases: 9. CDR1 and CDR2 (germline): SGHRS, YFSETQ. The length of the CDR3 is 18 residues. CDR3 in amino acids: CASSLDPSGTSGYNEQFF. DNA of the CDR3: TGCGCCAGCAGCTTGGATCCTTCCGGGACTAGCGGTTACAATGAGCAGTTCTTC.

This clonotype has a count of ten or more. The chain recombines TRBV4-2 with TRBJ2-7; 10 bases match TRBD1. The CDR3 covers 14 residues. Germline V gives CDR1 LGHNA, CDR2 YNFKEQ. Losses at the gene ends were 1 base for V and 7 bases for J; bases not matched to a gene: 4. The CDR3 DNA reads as TGTGCCAGCAGCCAAGGGGGGACAGGGGAAGAGCAGTACTTC. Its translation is CASSQGGTGEEQYF.

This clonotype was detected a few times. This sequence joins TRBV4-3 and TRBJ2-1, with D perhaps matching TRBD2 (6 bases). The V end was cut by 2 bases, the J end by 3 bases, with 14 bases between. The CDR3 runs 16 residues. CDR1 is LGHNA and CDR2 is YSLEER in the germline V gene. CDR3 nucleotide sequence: TGCGCCAGCAGCCAATACACGCTAGCGAACTACAATGAGCAGTTCTTC. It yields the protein CASSQYTLANYNEQFF.

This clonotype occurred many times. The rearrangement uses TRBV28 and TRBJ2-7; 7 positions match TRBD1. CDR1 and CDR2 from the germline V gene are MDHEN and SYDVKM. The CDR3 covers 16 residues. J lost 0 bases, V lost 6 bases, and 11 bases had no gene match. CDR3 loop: CASSPNRGPNSYEQYF. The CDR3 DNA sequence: TGTGCCAGCAGCCCCAACAGGGGTCCAAACTCCTACGAGCAGTACTTC.

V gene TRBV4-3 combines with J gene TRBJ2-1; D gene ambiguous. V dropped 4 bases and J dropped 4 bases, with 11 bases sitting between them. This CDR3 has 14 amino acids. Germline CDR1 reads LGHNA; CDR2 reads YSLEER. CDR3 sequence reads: CASSPWTDYNEQFF. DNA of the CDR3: TGCGCCAGCAGCCCCTGGACGGATTACAATGAGCAGTTCTTC.

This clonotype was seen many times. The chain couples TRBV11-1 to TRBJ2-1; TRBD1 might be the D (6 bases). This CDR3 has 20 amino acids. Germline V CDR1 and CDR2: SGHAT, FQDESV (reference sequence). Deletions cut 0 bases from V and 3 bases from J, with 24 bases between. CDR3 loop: CASSLAAGWGRDNYYNEQFF. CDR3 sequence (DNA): TGTGCCAGCAGCTTAGCAGCAGGATGGGGCCGGGACAATTACTACAATGAGCAGTTCTTC. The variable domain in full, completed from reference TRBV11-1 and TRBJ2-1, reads EAEVAQSPRYKITEKSQAVAFWCDPISGHATLYWYRQILGQGPELLVQFQDESVVDDSQLPKDRFSAERLKGVDSTLKIQPAELGDSAMYLCASSLAAGWGRDNYYNEQFFGPGTRLTVL.

As DNA, the CDR3 is TGCAGCGTTGAAGATCGGGGCAGGGCCTACGAGCAGTACTTC. Its protein is CSVEDRGRAYEQYF. The chain employs TRBV29-1 and TRBJ2-7, with D perhaps matching TRBD1 or TRBD2 (5 bases each). The V and J ends lost 0 bases and 2 bases respectively, with 11 bases between them. The V gene's germline CDR1 is SQVTM and CDR2 ANQGSEA. The CDR3 is made up of 14 amino acids.

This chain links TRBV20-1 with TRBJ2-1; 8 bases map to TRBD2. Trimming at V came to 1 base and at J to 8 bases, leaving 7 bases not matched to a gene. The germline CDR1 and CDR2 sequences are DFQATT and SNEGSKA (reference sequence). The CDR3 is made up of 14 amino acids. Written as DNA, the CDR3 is TGCAGTGCTAGAGGGGGCGGGAGGAGGTATGAGCAGTTCTTC. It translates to CSARGGGRRYEQFF.

DNA for the CDR3: TGCGCCAGCAGCTTGTCAGTAATAGCGGGAGACACCGGGGAGCTGTTTTTT. Translated: CASSLSVIAGDTGELFF. This sequence joins TRBV5-1 and TRBJ2-2; TRBD2 matches 9 bases. Germline CDR1 and CDR2: SGHRS and YFSETQ. Losses at the gene ends were 1 base for V and 3 bases for J; bases not matched to a gene: 7. The length of the CDR3 is 17 residues.

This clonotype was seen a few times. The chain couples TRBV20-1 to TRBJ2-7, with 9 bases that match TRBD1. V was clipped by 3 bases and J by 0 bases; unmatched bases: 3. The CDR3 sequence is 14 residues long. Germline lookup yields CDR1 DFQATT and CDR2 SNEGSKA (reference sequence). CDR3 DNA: TGCAGTGCTAGTCCGGGACAGGGCTCCTACGAGCAGTACTTC. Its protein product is CSASPGQGSYEQYF.

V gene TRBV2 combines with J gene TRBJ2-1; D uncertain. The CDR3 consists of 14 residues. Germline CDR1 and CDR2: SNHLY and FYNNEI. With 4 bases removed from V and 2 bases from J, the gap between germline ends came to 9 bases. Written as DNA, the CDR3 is TGTGCCAGCAGTGTTACAGATCCCTACAATGAGCAGTTCTTC. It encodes CASSVTDPYNEQFF.

The CDR3 protein is CASRKGTSGPLNEQFF. The CDR3 coding sequence is TGTGCCAGCAGAAAGGGGACTAGCGGTCCACTAAATGAGCAGTTCTTC. This sequence joins TRBV2 and TRBJ2-1; TRBD2 matches at 11 bases. CDR1 and CDR2 (germline): SNHLY, FYNNEI. The CDR3 runs to 16 residues. V was pared by 6 bases and J by 7 bases, with 11 bases of the junction left unmatched. The full variable domain, its missing parts supplied by reference TRBV2 and TRBJ2-1, is EPEVTQTPSHQVTQMGQEVILRCVPISNHLYFYWYRQILGQKVEFLVSFYNNEISEKSEIFDDQFSVERPDGSNFTLKIRSTKLEDSAMYFCASRKGTSGPLNEQFFGPGTRLTVL.